This entry concerns a single TCR beta chain. The antigen remains unidentified. The CDR3 is 17 residues long. V trimming: 5 bases; J trimming: 2 bases; junction bases outside the gene matches: 10. Germline loops: CDR1 DFQATT, CDR2 SNEGSKA (reference sequence). Using quantitative 5'-RACE with molecular barcodes, the authors made TCR beta libraries. TCRdb reprocessed the 5' RACE reads with MiXCR, giving one entry per CDR3 protein. The table includes under 950,000 distinct CDR3 sequences, around 20% detected once. The data belong to a study of CD8 T cells in ankylosing spondylitis. The study's findings and limits: In ankylosing spondylitis blood, a motif of seven or eight highly homologous TCR beta variants appeared characteristic.

The receptor was derived from a male donor with ankylosing spondylitis. The material sequenced was blood, either unsorted or a sorted T cell fraction (not recorded which). The chain recombines TRBV20-1 with TRBJ2-5; TRBD2 matches 14 bases. CDR3 amino acids: CSADPGLAGAGQETQYF. CDR3 sequence (DNA): TGCAGTGCTGATCCGGGACTAGCGGGGGCCGGACAAGAGACCCAGTACTTC.